These T cell receptor beta chains were read from a single sample in a study of T-cell reconstitution after alpha-beta-depleted transplantation in children. TCRdb re-called the PCR reads with MiXCR, one entry per CDR3 protein. The sample yields about 360,000 distinct CDR3 sequences, about 14% seen once. The source material was PBMCs, sampled from the stem cell graft. Receptors originate from a human donor who donated a stem cell graft to a child with Fanconi anemia. Each CDR3 is given with its conserved first and last residue. Fields, in order: clone size, D gene, V gene, J gene, CDR3 protein, CDR3 DNA. A D gene is named only where the DNA matches it firmly. Clone size is not always given. Where it is, it says once, few, many or a class for expanded clones.

abundance: few
d_gene: NA
v_gene: TRBV7-2
j_gene: TRBJ2-2
CDR3aa: CASSPSRGRELFF
CDR3nt: TGTGCCAGCAGCCCTAGCCGGGGCCGGGAGCTGTTTTTT

abundance: NA
d_gene: TRBD2
v_gene: TRBV5-1
j_gene: TRBJ2-5
CDR3aa: CASRRAGDYQETQYF
CDR3nt: TGCGCCAGCAGGAGAGCGGGGGATTACCAAGAGACCCAGTACTTC

abundance: NA
d_gene: TRBD2
v_gene: TRBV7-8
j_gene: TRBJ2-5
CDR3aa: CASSRGGDQETQYF
CDR3nt: TGTGCCAGCAGCCGCGGGGGGGACCAAGAGACCCAGTACTTC

abundance: few
d_gene: NA
v_gene: TRBV20-1
j_gene: TRBJ1-2
CDR3aa: CSASNGYTF
CDR3nt: TGCAGTGCCTCGAATGGCTACACCTTC

abundance: few
d_gene: TRBD2
v_gene: TRBV4-3
j_gene: TRBJ2-1
CDR3aa: CASSRRAGLAGGFNNEQFF
CDR3nt: TGCGCCAGCAGCCGCCGGGCGGGACTAGCGGGGGGTTTTAACAATGAGCAGTTCTTC

abundance: few
d_gene: NA
v_gene: TRBV27
j_gene: TRBJ2-1
CDR3aa: CASSLWGGADNEQFF
CDR3nt: TGTGCCAGCAGTTTATGGGGGGGGGCCGACAATGAGCAGTTCTTC

abundance: few
d_gene: NA
v_gene: TRBV25-1
j_gene: TRBJ1-1
CDR3aa: CASSDLEETEAFF
CDR3nt: TGTGCCAGCAGTGACTTGGAAGAGACTGAAGCTTTCTTT

abundance: few
d_gene: NA
v_gene: TRBV7-9
j_gene: TRBJ2-5
CDR3aa: CASSHTETQYF
CDR3nt: TGTGCCAGCAGCCACACGGAGACCCAGTACTTC

abundance: few
d_gene: TRBD1
v_gene: TRBV20-1
j_gene: TRBJ2-7
CDR3aa: CSARDLGQGGEQYF
CDR3nt: TGCAGTGCTAGAGATCTCGGACAGGGGGGCGAGCAGTACTTC

abundance: NA
d_gene: NA
v_gene: TRBV25-1
j_gene: TRBJ2-5
CDR3aa: CASSFTGGYQETQYF
CDR3nt: TGTGCCAGCAGTTTCACAGGAGGGTACCAAGAGACCCAGTACTTC

abundance: many
d_gene: TRBD2
v_gene: TRBV20-1
j_gene: TRBJ2-3
CDR3aa: CSARKAGAPTDTQYF
CDR3nt: TGCAGTGCTAGAAAAGCGGGGGCCCCTACAGATACGCAGTATTTT

abundance: few
d_gene: NA
v_gene: TRBV4-3
j_gene: TRBJ2-2
CDR3aa: CASSRLKQVTGELFF
CDR3nt: TGCGCCAGCAGCCGATTAAAACAGGTCACCGGGGAGCTGTTTTTT

abundance: many
d_gene: TRBD1
v_gene: TRBV6-2/TRBV6-3
j_gene: TRBJ2-3
CDR3aa: CASSWQGVEPRDTQYF
CDR3nt: TGTGCCAGCAGTTGGCAGGGGGTTGAGCCGCGAGATACGCAGTATTTT

abundance: NA
d_gene: TRBD2
v_gene: TRBV30
j_gene: TRBJ2-3
CDR3aa: CAWSDGAGGPTDTQYF
CDR3nt: TGTGCCTGGAGTGATGGAGCGGGGGGACCAACAGATACGCAGTATTTT

abundance: few
d_gene: NA
v_gene: TRBV6-5
j_gene: TRBJ1-2
CDR3aa: CASSYSGASHYYGYTF
CDR3nt: TGTGCCAGCAGTTACTCGGGGGCCTCCCACTACTATGGCTACACCTTC

abundance: NA
d_gene: TRBD1
v_gene: TRBV12-3/TRBV12-4
j_gene: TRBJ2-1
CDR3aa: CASSLRDREYNEQFF
CDR3nt: TGTGCCAGCAGTCTCCGGGACAGGGAATACAATGAGCAGTTCTTC

abundance: few
d_gene: TRBD1
v_gene: TRBV20-1
j_gene: TRBJ2-2
CDR3aa: CSAPPADRDTGELFF
CDR3nt: TGCAGTGCGCCCCCGGCGGACAGGGACACCGGGGAGCTGTTTTTT

abundance: NA
d_gene: NA
v_gene: TRBV4-2
j_gene: TRBJ2-5
CDR3aa: CASSQVGAQETQYF
CDR3nt: TGTGCCAGCAGCCAAGTGGGTGCGCAAGAGACCCAGTACTTC

abundance: many
d_gene: NA
v_gene: TRBV12-3/TRBV12-4
j_gene: TRBJ2-1
CDR3aa: CASSFHTDNEQFF
CDR3nt: TGTGCCAGCAGTTTCCACACTGACAATGAGCAGTTCTTC

abundance: NA
d_gene: TRBD1
v_gene: TRBV7-8
j_gene: TRBJ1-5
CDR3aa: CASSPSGQGLHQPQHF
CDR3nt: TGTGCCAGCAGCCCCTCCGGACAGGGTTTGCACCAGCCCCAGCATTTT

abundance: NA
d_gene: NA
v_gene: TRBV20-1
j_gene: TRBJ2-2
CDR3aa: CSASPGALSELFF
CDR3nt: TGCAGTGCTTCTCCCGGGGCCCTCAGCGAGCTGTTTTTT

abundance: few
d_gene: NA
v_gene: TRBV7-9
j_gene: TRBJ2-6
CDR3aa: CASSTSGRGANVLTF
CDR3nt: TGTGCCAGCAGCACGAGTGGGCGCGGGGCCAACGTCCTGACTTTC

abundance: NA
d_gene: NA
v_gene: TRBV20-1
j_gene: TRBJ2-7
CDR3aa: CSARETAISSYEQYF
CDR3nt: TGCAGTGCTAGAGAGACAGCTATTTCGAGCTACGAGCAGTACTTC

abundance: many
d_gene: NA
v_gene: TRBV5-1
j_gene: TRBJ1-1
CDR3aa: CASSSIGNTEAFF
CDR3nt: TGCGCCAGCAGCTCTATTGGGAACACTGAAGCTTTCTTT

abundance: few
d_gene: NA
v_gene: TRBV3-1
j_gene: TRBJ2-2
CDR3aa: CASSQDPGPGELFF
CDR3nt: TGTGCCAGCAGCCAAGATCCAGGCCCCGGGGAGCTGTTTTTT

abundance: NA
d_gene: TRBD1
v_gene: TRBV12-3/TRBV12-4
j_gene: TRBJ1-1
CDR3aa: CASSNSGQGDTEAFF
CDR3nt: TGTGCCAGCAGTAACTCCGGACAGGGAGACACTGAAGCTTTCTTT

abundance: NA
d_gene: NA
v_gene: TRBV7-9
j_gene: TRBJ1-1
CDR3aa: CASSSGQGEGNTEAFF
CDR3nt: TGTGCCAGCAGCTCGGGTCAGGGTGAGGGAAACACTGAAGCTTTCTTT

abundance: many
d_gene: NA
v_gene: TRBV5-1
j_gene: TRBJ2-3
CDR3aa: CASSLSHGDTQYF
CDR3nt: TGCGCCAGCAGCTTGAGTCATGGGGATACGCAGTATTTT

abundance: many
d_gene: NA
v_gene: TRBV29-1
j_gene: TRBJ1-5
CDR3aa: CSVGEGYSNQPQHF
CDR3nt: TGCAGCGTTGGGGAGGGGTATAGCAATCAGCCCCAGCATTTT

abundance: NA
d_gene: TRBD2
v_gene: TRBV28
j_gene: TRBJ2-1
CDR3aa: CASSSLESGESDEQFF
CDR3nt: TGTGCCAGCAGTTCCCTCGAGAGCGGGGAGTCCGATGAGCAGTTCTTC

abundance: NA
d_gene: NA
v_gene: TRBV5-1
j_gene: TRBJ1-4
CDR3aa: CASRGTARGNEKLFF
CDR3nt: TGCGCCAGCAGGGGGACTGCCCGGGGTAATGAAAAACTGTTTTTT

abundance: few
d_gene: TRBD1
v_gene: TRBV11-2
j_gene: TRBJ2-5
CDR3aa: CASSPAGTGWETQYF
CDR3nt: TGTGCCAGCAGCCCTGCCGGGACAGGGTGGGAGACCCAGTACTTC

abundance: many
d_gene: NA
v_gene: TRBV20-1
j_gene: TRBJ2-1
CDR3aa: CSASPFGTPFDEQFF
CDR3nt: TGCAGTGCTAGCCCATTCGGGACTCCCTTCGATGAGCAGTTCTTC

abundance: few
d_gene: NA
v_gene: TRBV18
j_gene: TRBJ2-3
CDR3aa: CASSPNAAPPDTQYF
CDR3nt: TGTGCCAGCTCACCCAACGCAGCCCCGCCAGATACGCAGTATTTT

abundance: NA
d_gene: NA
v_gene: TRBV20-1
j_gene: TRBJ1-1
CDR3aa: CSARRQLNTEAFF
CDR3nt: TGCAGTGCTAGACGACAGCTGAACACTGAAGCTTTCTTT

abundance: few
d_gene: TRBD1
v_gene: TRBV4-2
j_gene: TRBJ1-2
CDR3aa: CASSQATGLRGYTF
CDR3nt: TGTGCCAGCAGCCAAGCGACAGGGCTAAGAGGCTACACCTTC

abundance: NA
d_gene: NA
v_gene: TRBV20-1
j_gene: TRBJ1-5
CDR3aa: CSARDTGSGPQHF
CDR3nt: TGCAGTGCAAGGGACACCGGATCGGGGCCCCAGCATTTT